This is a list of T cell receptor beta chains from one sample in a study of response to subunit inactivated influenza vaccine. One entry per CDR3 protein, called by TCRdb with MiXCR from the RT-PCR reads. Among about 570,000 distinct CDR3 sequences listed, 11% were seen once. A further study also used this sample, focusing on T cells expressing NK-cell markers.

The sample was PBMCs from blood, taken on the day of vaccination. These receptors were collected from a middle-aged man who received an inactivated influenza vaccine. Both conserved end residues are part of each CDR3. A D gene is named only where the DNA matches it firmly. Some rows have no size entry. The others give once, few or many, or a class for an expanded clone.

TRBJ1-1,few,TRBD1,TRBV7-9,CASSFTFHRGRDTEAFF,TGTGCCAGCAGTTTCACCTTTCACAGGGGGCGGGACACTGAAGCTTTCTTT
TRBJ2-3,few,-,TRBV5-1,CASSFPGTQGGQYF,TGCGCCAGCAGCTTCCCCGGGACCCAAGGTGGGCAGTATTTT
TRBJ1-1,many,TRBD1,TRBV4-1,CASSQPGTGVIEAFF,TGCGCCAGCAGCCAACCCGGGACAGGGGTCATTGAAGCTTTCTTT
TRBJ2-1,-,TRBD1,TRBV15,CATSLPTGLTNEQFF,TGTGCCACCAGCCTACCGACAGGGCTGACCAATGAGCAGTTCTTC
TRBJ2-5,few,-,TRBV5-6,CASSPPQKQETQYF,TGTGCCAGCAGCCCCCCACAAAAACAAGAGACCCAGTACTTC
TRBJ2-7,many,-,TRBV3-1,CASSQELRELDEQYF,TGTGCCAGCAGCCAAGAACTCCGGGAGTTAGACGAGCAGTACTTC
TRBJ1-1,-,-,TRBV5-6,CASSLKLLSEAFF,TGTGCCAGCAGCTTGAAACTTTTGTCTGAAGCTTTCTTT
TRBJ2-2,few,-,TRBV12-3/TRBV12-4,CASSRSGSNTGELFF,TGTGCCAGCAGCCGATCAGGGAGTAACACCGGGGAGCTGTTTTTT
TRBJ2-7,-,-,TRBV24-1,CATSDSPYDSVGEQYF,TGTGCCACCAGTGATTCGCCGTATGACAGCGTCGGGGAGCAGTACTTC
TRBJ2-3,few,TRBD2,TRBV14,CASSQLLAGTDTQYF,TGTGCCAGCAGCCAACTCCTAGCGGGCACAGATACGCAGTATTTT
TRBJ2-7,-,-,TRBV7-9,CASSLVGSGATEQYF,TGTGCCAGCAGCTTAGTCGGGAGTGGGGCTACCGAGCAGTACTTC
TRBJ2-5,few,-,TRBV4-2,CASSRELQETQYF,TGTGCCAGCAGCCGAGAGCTCCAAGAGACCCAGTACTTC
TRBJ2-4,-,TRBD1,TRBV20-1,CSAYDRGVAKNIQYF,TGCAGTGCTTACGACAGGGGTGTAGCCAAAAACATTCAGTACTTC
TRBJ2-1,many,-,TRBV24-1,CATSDFWNEQFF,TGTGCCACCAGTGATTTTTGGAATGAGCAGTTCTTC
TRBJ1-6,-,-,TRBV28,CASSLTRNSPLHF,TGTGCCAGCAGTTTAACTAGAAATTCGCCCCTCCACTTT
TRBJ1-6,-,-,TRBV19,CASNPGFYNSPLHF,TGTGCCAGTAACCCCGGATTCTATAATTCACCCCTCCACTTT
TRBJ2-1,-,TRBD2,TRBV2,CASNLHSLAGVFNEQFF,TGTGCCAGCAACCTCCACTCCTTAGCGGGAGTTTTCAATGAGCAGTTCTTC
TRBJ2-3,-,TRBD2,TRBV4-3,CASSQGASGGLTDTQYF,TGCGCCAGCAGCCAAGGTGCTAGCGGGGGGCTGACAGATACGCAGTATTTT
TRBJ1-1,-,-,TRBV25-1,CASSKPGNTEAFF,TGTGCCAGCAGTAAACCGGGGAACACTGAAGCTTTCTTT
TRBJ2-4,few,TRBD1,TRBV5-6,CASSRAGTEQNIQYF,TGTGCCAGCAGCCGGGCCGGGACAGAGCAAAACATTCAGTACTTC
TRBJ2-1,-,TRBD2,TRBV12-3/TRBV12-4,CASRTSGNAEQFF,TGTGCCAGCAGGACTAGCGGGAATGCTGAGCAGTTCTTC
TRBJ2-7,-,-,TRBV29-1,CSGQGVGGEQYF,TGCAGCGGTCAGGGGGTCGGGGGTGAGCAGTACTTC
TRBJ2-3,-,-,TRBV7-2,CASSFAAGKTDTQYF,TGTGCCAGCAGCTTCGCCGCGGGAAAGACAGATACGCAGTATTTT
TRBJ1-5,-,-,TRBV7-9,CASSYPQQPQHF,TGTGCCAGCAGCTACCCACAGCAGCCCCAGCATTTT
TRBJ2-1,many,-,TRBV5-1,CASSNPGPTYNEQFF,TGCGCCAGCAGCAACCCGGGACCAACCTACAATGAGCAGTTCTTC
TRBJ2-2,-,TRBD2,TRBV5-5,CASSLTSGRGTGELFF,TGTGCCAGCAGCCTGACTAGCGGGAGGGGAACCGGGGAGCTGTTTTTT
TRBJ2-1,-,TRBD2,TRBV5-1,CASSRLAGKSSNEQFF,TGCGCCAGCAGCAGACTAGCGGGAAAGAGTTCGAATGAGCAGTTCTTC
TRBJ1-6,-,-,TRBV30,CAWSVRRVSSYNSPLHF,TGTGCCTGGAGTGTACGTCGTGTGAGCTCCTATAATTCACCCCTCCACTTT
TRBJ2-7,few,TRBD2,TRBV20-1,CSRGLAGAYEQYF,TGCAGTAGAGGACTAGCGGGAGCCTACGAGCAGTACTTC
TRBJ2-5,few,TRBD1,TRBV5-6,CASSRDRAKYF,TGTGCCAGCAGCCGGGACAGGGCGAAGTACTTC
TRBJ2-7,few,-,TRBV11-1,CASSEGQPYEQYF,TGTGCCAGCAGCGAAGGACAGCCCTACGAGCAGTACTTC
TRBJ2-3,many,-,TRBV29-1,CSVAGGSTDTQYF,TGCAGCGTTGCTGGCGGTAGCACAGATACGCAGTATTTT
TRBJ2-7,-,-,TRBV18,CASSQQRMGEQYF,TGTGCCAGCTCACAGCAACGGATGGGTGAGCAGTACTTC
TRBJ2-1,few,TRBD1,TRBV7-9,CASSLKGAPSNEQFF,TGTGCCAGCAGCCTGAAGGGGGCCCCTAGCAATGAGCAGTTCTTC
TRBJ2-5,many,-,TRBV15,CATSRAGTPQETQYF,TGTGCCACCAGCAGAGCCGGGACACCTCAAGAGACCCAGTACTTC
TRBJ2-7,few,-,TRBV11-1,CASRRQAVSSYEQYF,TGTGCCAGCAGGCGTCAAGCGGTATCCTCCTACGAGCAGTACTTC
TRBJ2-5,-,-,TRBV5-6,CASSEGTGETQYF,TGTGCCAGCAGCGAGGGGACCGGGGAGACCCAGTACTTC
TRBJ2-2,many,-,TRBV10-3,CAISSGTPSSGELFF,TGTGCCATCAGTTCCGGGACACCCTCTTCCGGGGAGCTGTTTTTT
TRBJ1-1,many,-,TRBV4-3,CASSQEALDLRPTTEAFF,TGCGCCAGCAGCCAAGAGGCGTTGGACTTACGACCCACAACTGAAGCTTTCTTT
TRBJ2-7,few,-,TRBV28,CASSPGVGWEQYF,TGTGCCAGCAGTCCCGGCGTAGGGTGGGAGCAGTACTTC
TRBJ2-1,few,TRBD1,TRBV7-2,CASSSPGTGLGENEQFF,TGTGCCAGCAGCTCCCCCGGGACAGGGCTAGGGGAGAATGAGCAGTTCTTC
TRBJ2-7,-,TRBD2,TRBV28,CASSRVTSGGNF,TGTGCCAGCAGCCGGGTGACTAGCGGGGGGAACTTC
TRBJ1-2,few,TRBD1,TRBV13,CASSSTDRVRGYTF,TGTGCCAGCAGTTCCACCGACAGGGTGAGAGGCTACACCTTC
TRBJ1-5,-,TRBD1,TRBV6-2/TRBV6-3,CASSYSGQTGTGVFNQPQHF,TGTGCCAGCAGTTACTCGGGGCAGACCGGGACAGGGGTCTTTAACCAGCCCCAGCATTTT
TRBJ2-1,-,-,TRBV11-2,CASSLLSLVAYSYNEQFF,TGTGCCAGCAGCTTACTTTCCCTCGTAGCGTACTCCTACAATGAGCAGTTCTTC
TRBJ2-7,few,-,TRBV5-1,CASSLATGFEQYF,TGCGCCAGCAGCTTGGCCACAGGGTTCGAGCAGTACTTC
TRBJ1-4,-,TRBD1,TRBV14,CASSQAPGTGVFATNEKLFF,TGTGCCAGCAGCCAAGCCCCAGGGACAGGGGTATTTGCAACTAATGAAAAACTGTTTTTT
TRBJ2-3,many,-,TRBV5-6,CASSQRFSTDTQYF,TGTGCCAGCAGCCAGCGCTTTTCCACAGATACGCAGTATTTT
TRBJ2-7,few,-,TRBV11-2,CASSLGPYTYEQYF,TGTGCCAGCAGCTTAGGACCTTATACCTACGAGCAGTACTTC
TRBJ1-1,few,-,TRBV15,CATSGANTEAFF,TGTGCCACCAGTGGGGCGAACACTGAAGCTTTCTTT
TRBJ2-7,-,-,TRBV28,CASSSTTETYEQYF,TGTGCCAGCAGTTCAACGACCGAGACCTACGAGCAGTACTTC
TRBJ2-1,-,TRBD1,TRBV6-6,CASSWTGPSEQFF,TGTGCCAGCAGCTGGACAGGGCCTAGTGAGCAGTTCTTC
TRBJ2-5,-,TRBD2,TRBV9,CASSHSAGGPRETQYF,TGTGCCAGCAGCCACTCGGCGGGAGGGCCCCGGGAGACCCAGTACTTC
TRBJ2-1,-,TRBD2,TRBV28,CASGPLGLASNEQFF,TGTGCCAGCGGGCCCCTGGGACTAGCGTCGAATGAGCAGTTCTTC